Listed here are 8 T cell receptor beta chains from one sample, sequenced in a study of vaccination effects on CD4 cells after COVID-19. Antigen specificity for these receptors is unknown. Sequencing was performed with immunoSEQ multiplex PCR; in TCRdb, only in-frame clones are kept and a portion is missing. Of 66,000 or so clones listed, roughly four fifths were seen once; the top ten hold approximately 2.4%. Cells that had been cultured for 10 days were the source of isolated CD4+ T cells. Participants each got two BNT162b2 or mRNA-1273 vaccine doses. The material was CD4+ T cells from PBMCs cultured without peptide, obtained after COVID-19 vaccination. The receptors derive from a human donor who received a COVID-19 vaccine.

V and J are TRBV28 and TRBJ2-1, with 15 positions matching TRBD2. The CDR3 runs to 18 residues. Losses at the gene ends were 5 bases for V and 7 bases for J; bases not matched to a gene: 12. Germline assignment: CDR1 MDHEN and CDR2 SYDVKM. The CDR3 spells CASSPWTSGGAMVNEQFF. CDR3 DNA: TGTGCCAGCAGTCCGTGGACTAGCGGGGGGGCGATGGTAAATGAGCAGTTCTTC.

Comments on this clone: At one boundary the junction diverges from the germline segment, which might be a read error. J is TRBJ2-3 and V is TRBV18, with D possibly TRBD2 on 6 matching bases. The CDR3 length is 17 residues. Germline lookup yields CDR1 KGHSH and CDR2 LQKENI. CDR3 in DNA: TGTGCCAGCTCGCCACTCCGTCAGGGAGGAGGCACAGATACGCAGTATTTT. Its translation: CASSPLRQGGGTDTQYF.

V and J are TRBV6-2 or TRBV6-3 and TRBJ1-6; D uncertain. Trimming shortened V by 4 bases and J by 6 bases, and 16 bases separated the two germline ends. Per the germline V gene, CDR1 is MNHEY and CDR2 is SVGEGT. The CDR3 runs to 16 residues. Written as DNA, the CDR3 is TGTGCCAGCAGTTCCAGACCCCGGTCGGGTAATTCACCCCTCCACTTT. It is translated as CASSSRPRSGNSPLHF.

The chain is built from TRBV24-1 and TRBJ1-5; TRBD1 is a possible D gene (6 bases). Deletions cut 4 bases from V and 5 bases from J, with 11 bases between. Germline assignment: CDR1 KGHDR and CDR2 SFDVKD. The CDR3 is made up of 14 amino acids. The CDR3 reads CATSDPRTDQPQHF. The CDR3 coding sequence is TGTGCCACCAGTGACCCGAGGACAGATCAGCCCCAGCATTTT.

The chain carries TRBV7-2 and TRBJ2-5; D might be TRBD2 (5 bases). CDR1 is SGHTA, CDR2 FQGNSA, per germline. There are 15 residues in the CDR3. Trimming cost V 5 bases and J 4 bases, with 17 bases left between them. CDR3 amino acids: CASSPQWYRGETQYF. The CDR3 DNA sequence: TGTGCCAGCAGCCCCCAATGGTACCGGGGAGAGACCCAGTACTTC.

The genes are TRBV2 and TRBJ1-2, with 10 positions matching TRBD1. J was trimmed by 8 bases and V by 6 bases; bases with no gene match: 6. Germline lookup yields CDR1 SNHLY and CDR2 FYNNEI. This CDR3 region has 13 residues. CDR3 amino acids: CASRATGGEGYTF. CDR3 bases: TGTGCCAGCAGAGCGACAGGGGGCGAGGGCTACACCTTC.

The chain couples TRBV29-1 to TRBJ1-3; D is unresolved. CDR1 and CDR2 (germline): SQVTM, ANQGSEA. Trimming cost V 0 bases and J 6 bases, with 6 bases left between them. The CDR3 runs 12 residues. The CDR3 loop is CSVEDPTNTIYF. The CDR3 nucleotides read TGCAGCGTTGAAGATCCTACAAACACCATATATTTT.

The V gene is TRBV6-5, the J gene TRBJ2-5; 7 bases fit TRBD1. CDR1 is MNHEY, CDR2 SVGAGI, per germline. Losses at the gene ends were 11 bases for V and 5 bases for J; bases not matched to a gene: 14. CDR3 size: 14 residues. CDR3 sequence reads: CAGGTWTGGETQYF. CDR3 sequence (DNA): TGTGCCGGTGGGACCTGGACAGGCGGGGAGACCCAGTACTTC.